What follows is one T cell receptor (beta chain) and its context. This clone was recorded a few times. Its antigen has not been determined. Base quality data are lacking; no much larger clone is found one base away. Participants in the prospective study were enrolled through a virtual design, were aged roughly 18 to 100 years, and lived in under 25 United States geographic areas. Cohort assignment in the prospective study relied on participant-reported clinical history from a screening survey and a study questionnaire. Exposed participants had been in contact, within 2 weeks of entering the study, with a person who had a PCR-confirmed or clinician-diagnosed case of COVID-19. In the prospective study, whole blood, serum and a nasopharyngeal or oropharyngeal swab were collected from each participant by mobile phlebotomists. Participants in the prospective study had the option to provide additional blood draws and questionnaires over a roughly two-month period. Before DNA extraction, prospective study blood samples were shipped either frozen or at room temperature.

TCRbeta CDR3 regions were amplified from genomic DNA by means of the immunoSEQ Assay, a bias-controlled multiplex PCR. In the authors' own workflow: The number of nucleated cells in each sample was estimated by amplification of reference gene primers within the assay. Sequence reads were collapsed and filtered to measure the absolute abundance of every unique TCRbeta CDR3 rearrangement. For each sample, productive Simpson clonality was calculated by taking the square root of Simpson's diversity index across productive rearrangements. TCRdb limited this immuneACCESS table to in-frame rearrangements with V and J called. A share of clones is missing; checked studies link under half to unresolved V genes, and the rest is unexplained. From that table come the V and J calls and clone size; the DNA was used to work out D and trimming. The sample records approximately 220,000 clones, around 82% of which are singletons. The top ten clonotypes cover about 4.8% of the sample.

The data were taken from a study of blood T cell repertoires in COVID-19 (TCRdb year 2020). Broadly, across the study: Samples from collaborators originated in the United States, Italy and Spain and spanned both the acute and convalescent phases of COVID-19. The prospective study material was composed of cDNA or gDNA derived from T cells, B-cell-depleted T cells, or PBMCs. The dataset comprised deeply sampled blood TCRbeta repertoires from subjects exposed to, actively infected with, or recovered from COVID-19. A freely available public database, intended as a resource for researchers studying the immune response to SARS-CoV-2, is where the repertoires were released. The samples were drawn from the first 160 participants of the ongoing ImmuneRACE study and from over a thousand subjects provided by 6 global collaborators. A de-identified subject ID, COVID-19 status, age in years and sex were almost always included in the sample metadata. Where HLA class I and class II types were available, the types were taken from metadata supplied by the sample provider, not from assay-based typing.

Results and caveats for the whole study, not just this receptor: How much clinical and demographic metadata was included differed by source and by participant, and the metadata was provided uncurated.

Sequenced input: PBMCs or T cells enriched from blood (not recorded which). The TCR comes from a woman aged 45-65 years who had been exposed to COVID-19.

CDR3 region: CASMRQTNTGELFF. The bases are TGTGCCAGCATGAGACAGACAAACACCGGGGAGCTGTTTTTT. The rearrangement joined TRBV27 to TRBJ2-2; a weak D assignment points to TRBD1 (5 bases agree). The CDR3 measures 14 amino acids from cysteine to phenylalanine. Only the CDR3 region is kept as DNA, spanning 42 bases read in frame from base 1. Trimming removed 7 bases from V and 2 bases from J, leaving 11 bases between the germline ends. CDR1 and CDR2, looked up from the germline V gene (reference sequence), are MNHEY and SMNVEV.